One sample yielded the 12 T cell receptor beta chains listed below, sequenced in a study of Graves' ophthalmopathy and Graves' hyperthyroidism. RNA transcripts served as template for amplifying TCR beta CDR3 sequences. The library came from an HTBI-primed first-round RT-PCR and a second-round multiplex PCR. Using its own MiXCR run on the multiplex PCR reads, TCRdb lists one record per CDR3 protein. The table has hundreds of thousands of distinct CDR3 sequences, over 20% seen once. Sequencing was performed on peripheral blood. Source of these receptors: a woman under 30 with stable Graves' hyperthyroidism. Some clones in this sample may be carry-over from other donors' samples.

The chain links TRBV12-3 or TRBV12-4 to TRBJ1-2; D is perhaps TRBD1 (6 bases). This CDR3 contains 15 residues. V gave up 6 bases and J gave up 3 bases, with 17 bases separating them. The CDR3 DNA reads as TGTGCCAGCAGGGGGCGTGGGGGGGCAGACTATGGCTACACCTTC. Translated: CASRGRGGADYGYTF.

In this sample, this clonotype turned up many times. V usage is TRBV6-1 and J usage is TRBJ1-3; perhaps TRBD1 as D (6 bases). CDR1 is MNHNS and CDR2 is SASEGT in the germline V gene. This CDR3 has 13 amino acids. Deletions cut 7 bases from V and 0 bases from J, with 7 bases between. CDR3 amino acids: CASTDSSGNTIYF. DNA for the CDR3: TGTGCCAGCACGGACAGCTCTGGAAACACCATATATTTT.

This clonotype was seen more than once but under ten times. In DNA form, the CDR3 reads TGTGCCAGCAGTGAACAGGGGGCCTTCTACGAGCAGTACTTC. Its protein product is CASSEQGAFYEQYF. The chain has TRBV6-1 and TRBJ2-7; 8 positions match TRBD1. V shed 2 bases, J shed 3 bases, and the junction held 3 bases outside the gene matches. The CDR3 has 14 residues. Per germline, CDR1 MNHNS and CDR2 SASEGT.

The sample holds many counts of this clonotype. V and J are TRBV25-1 and TRBJ1-3; no reliable D call. This CDR3 has 16 amino acids. The V and J ends lost 10 bases and 4 bases respectively, with 23 bases between them. CDR1 and CDR2 from the germline V gene are MGHDK and SYGVNS. CDR3 loop: CATTWPFGVEGNTIYF. The CDR3 nucleotides read TGTGCCACCACCTGGCCTTTCGGGGTGGAAGGAAACACCATATATTTT.

V and J are TRBV2 and TRBJ1-2, with D uncertain. Per the germline V gene, CDR1 is SNHLY and CDR2 is FYNNEI. The CDR3 runs 12 residues. The V gene lost 4 bases and the J gene lost 2 bases, with 5 bases spanning the gap. The CDR3 spells CASSVLNYGYTF. DNA for the CDR3: TGTGCCAGCAGTGTATTGAACTATGGCTACACCTTC.

This clonotype appeared many times. The rearrangement links TRBV6-5 to TRBJ2-7; 8 bases align to TRBD1. Germline loops: CDR1 MNHEY, CDR2 SVGAGI. V lost 4 bases, J lost 4 bases, and 6 bases stayed unmatched. This CDR3 contains 14 residues. The CDR3 region is CASSSRDRKYEQYF. CDR3 sequence (DNA): TGTGCCAGCAGTTCCCGGGACAGGAAATACGAGCAGTACTTC.

This clonotype was seen at least ten times. The chain uses TRBV29-1 and TRBJ2-5; TRBD2 agrees at 11 bases. The ends lost 4 bases at V and 5 bases at J; junction bases unmatched: 0. Per germline, CDR1 SQVTM and CDR2 ANQGSEA. The CDR3 is 12 amino acids. The CDR3 DNA follows: TGCAGCGTTGCTAGCGGGGGGGAGACCCAGTACTTC. Translating gives CSVASGGETQYF.

This clonotype came up many times. This sequence joins TRBV12-3 or TRBV12-4 and TRBJ1-2; perhaps TRBD1 as D (6 bases). V lost 5 bases and J 4 bases, leaving 17 bases between the germline ends. The CDR3 consists of 15 residues. The DNA of the CDR3 is TGTGCCAGCAGTAACCCGGGGGGCGGGAGCTATGGCTACACCTTC. Amino acids: CASSNPGGGSYGYTF.

The gene calls are TRBV12-3 or TRBV12-4 and TRBJ2-7; TRBD1 aligns across 7 bases. J lost 3 bases, V lost 6 bases, and 8 bases had no gene match. The CDR3 runs 14 residues. CDR3 DNA sequence: TGTGCCAGCAGGCCGACAGGGCCGGGCTACGAGCAGTACTTC. This encodes CASRPTGPGYEQYF.

This clonotype has more than one count but fewer than ten. This rearrangement joins TRBV29-1 to TRBJ2-5; 9 bases map to TRBD1. The CDR3 loop spans 14 amino acids. Per germline, CDR1 SQVTM and CDR2 ANQGSEA. V gave up 7 bases and J gave up 3 bases; unmatched junction bases: 9. CDR3: CSAEVDRGKETQYF. For the CDR3, the DNA is TGCAGCGCCGAGGTGGACAGGGGTAAAGAGACCCAGTACTTC.

At least ten counts were recorded for this clonotype. The rearrangement uses TRBV6-1 and TRBJ1-5; the D is unclear. V was cut by 7 bases and J by 0 bases, with 10 bases left in between. The CDR3 sequence is 14 residues long. The germline V gene has CDR1 MNHNS and CDR2 SASEGT. This CDR3 is CASTEGFSNQPQHF. CDR3 DNA: TGTGCCAGCACCGAAGGCTTTAGCAATCAGCCCCAGCATTTT.

The chain joins TRBV7-8 to TRBJ1-5; no definite D call. This CDR3 spans 14 amino acids. Trimming cost V 3 bases and J 9 bases, with 15 bases left between them. Germline-derived CDR1 and CDR2 are SGHVS and FQNEAQ. The CDR3 bases are TGTGCCAGCAGCTTTGGAGCCTCGGTCGGGCCCCAGCATTTT. The encoded protein is CASSFGASVGPQHF.